This TCR beta chain is drawn from a study of cytomegalovirus exposure and HLA in healthy donors. In the PCR, 60 Vbeta and 13 Jbeta primers were used. The data were produced by immunoSEQ multiplex PCR, yet TCRdb's version contains in-frame clones alone and is incomplete. The data hold approximately 160,000 clones, with 70% to 90% observed a single time. The germline gives CDR1 SGDLS, CDR2 YYNGEE. Trimming removed 2 bases at V and 3 bases at J, with 13 bases between. This CDR3 is 15 amino acids long. The gene calls are TRBV9 and TRBJ2-3; tentative D call: TRBD1 (6 bases). The sample consisted of PBMCs. The receptor comes from a woman aged 18-30 years in good health and CMV-seronegative. The CDR3: CASSVDPGQTDTQYF. The CDR3 nucleotides are TGTGCCAGCAGCGTCGATCCGGGACAAACAGATACGCAGTATTTT. Full variable domain (outside the CDR3, taken from reference TRBV9 and TRBJ2-3): DSGVTQTPKHLITATGQRVTLRCSPRSGDLSVYWYQQSLDQGLQFLIQYYNGEERAKGNILERFSAQQFPDLHSELNLSSLELGDSALYFCASSVDPGQTDTQYFGPGTRLTVL.